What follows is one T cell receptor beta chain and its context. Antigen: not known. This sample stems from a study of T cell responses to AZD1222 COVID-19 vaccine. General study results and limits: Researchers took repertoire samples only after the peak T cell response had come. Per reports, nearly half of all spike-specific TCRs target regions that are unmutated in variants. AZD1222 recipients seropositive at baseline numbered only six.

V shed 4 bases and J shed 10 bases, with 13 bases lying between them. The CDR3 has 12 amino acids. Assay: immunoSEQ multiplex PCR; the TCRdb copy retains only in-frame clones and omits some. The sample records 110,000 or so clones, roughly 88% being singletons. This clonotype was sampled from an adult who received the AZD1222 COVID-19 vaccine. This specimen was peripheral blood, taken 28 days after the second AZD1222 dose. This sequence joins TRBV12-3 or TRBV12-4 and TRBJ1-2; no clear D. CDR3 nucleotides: TGTGCCAGCAGTTCAGACACTCCGGCCTACACCTTC. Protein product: CASSSDTPAYTF.